Listed below are T cell receptor beta chains from one sample, sequenced in a study of shared clonotypes between healthy human individuals. TCRdb keeps only in-frame clones here, not all; method: immunoSEQ multiplex PCR. The data contain some 2,100,000 clones, approximately 94% of them singletons. Sequenced: naive CD8+ T cells from PBMCs. These receptors all stem from a man younger than 35 in good health. Some clones in this sample may be carry-over from other donors' samples. The CDR3 runs from the conserved cysteine through the conserved F or W. The D gene is left open where the match is weak. Expanded clones get a size class; other rows say once, few or many, or leave the size out.

cdr3_nt: TGCGCCAGCAGCCAAGGGGGACTAGCGGATGAGCAGTTCTTC
cdr3_aa: CASSQGGLADEQFF
v_call: TRBV4-3
d_call: TRBD2
j_call: TRBJ2-1
clone_size: -

cdr3_nt: TGCAGCGTTGACATCTTTGGGACTAGCAGAGTCTCAGATACGCAGTATTTT
cdr3_aa: CSVDIFGTSRVSDTQYF
v_call: TRBV29-1
d_call: TRBD2
j_call: TRBJ2-3
clone_size: -

cdr3_nt: TGTGCCAGCAGCTTTTCCCAGACAGGGGTGAACACTGAAGCTTTCTTT
cdr3_aa: CASSFSQTGVNTEAFF
v_call: TRBV5-6
d_call: TRBD1
j_call: TRBJ1-1
clone_size: -

cdr3_nt: TGTGCCAGCATCCGGACAGGTTATACCGGGGAGCTGTTTTTT
cdr3_aa: CASIRTGYTGELFF
v_call: TRBV6-4
d_call: TRBD1
j_call: TRBJ2-2
clone_size: -

cdr3_nt: TGCGCCAGCAGCTCGACCGTGAACACCGGGGAGCTGTTTTTT
cdr3_aa: CASSSTVNTGELFF
v_call: TRBV5-1
d_call: -
j_call: TRBJ2-2
clone_size: -

cdr3_nt: TGCAGCGTTGAACGAAACAGGGGGGTCGTCGGGGAGCTGTTTTTT
cdr3_aa: CSVERNRGVVGELFF
v_call: TRBV29-1
d_call: TRBD1
j_call: TRBJ2-2
clone_size: -

cdr3_nt: TGCGCCAGCAGACAGGGACAGGGTAACGGCGAGCAGTACTTC
cdr3_aa: CASRQGQGNGEQYF
v_call: TRBV4-1
d_call: TRBD1
j_call: TRBJ2-7
clone_size: -

cdr3_nt: TGTGCCAGCAGCTTCTCACGGGCGGGAGGTTACCCCTACAATGAGCAGTTCTTC
cdr3_aa: CASSFSRAGGYPYNEQFF
v_call: TRBV27
d_call: TRBD2
j_call: TRBJ2-1
clone_size: -

cdr3_nt: TGTGCCAGCAGCTACTCGGCAGGAATTAATCAGCCCCAGCATTTT
cdr3_aa: CASSYSAGINQPQHF
v_call: TRBV5-6
d_call: -
j_call: TRBJ1-5
clone_size: -

cdr3_nt: TGTGCCAGCAGCCCCCTCGTTTCGTCAAACATTCAGTACTTC
cdr3_aa: CASSPLVSSNIQYF
v_call: TRBV7-9
d_call: -
j_call: TRBJ2-4
clone_size: -

cdr3_nt: TGCGCCAGCAGCTTGTACCCGGCCGCCCGAGCGGATACGCAGTATTTT
cdr3_aa: CASSLYPAARADTQYF
v_call: TRBV5-1
d_call: -
j_call: TRBJ2-3
clone_size: -

cdr3_nt: TGTGCCTGGAGTGTAGCGCACGAGCAGTACTTC
cdr3_aa: CAWSVAHEQYF
v_call: TRBV30
d_call: -
j_call: TRBJ2-7
clone_size: -

cdr3_nt: TGTGCCAGCAGCTATGGAAAGGGACCGCAAAACGAGCAGTACTTC
cdr3_aa: CASSYGKGPQNEQYF
v_call: TRBV5-5
d_call: -
j_call: TRBJ2-7
clone_size: once

cdr3_nt: TGTGCCAGCAGTTCGGGACTCCAACGCTCCTACAATGAGCAGTTCTTC
cdr3_aa: CASSSGLQRSYNEQFF
v_call: TRBV27
d_call: -
j_call: TRBJ2-1
clone_size: -